This TCR beta chain was found in a study of lymphopenia after photon versus proton radiotherapy (dated by TCRdb to about 2019). For the study in its entirety: The immunological effects of photon versus proton radiation therapy were compared in patients with gastrointestinal tumors who developed high-grade lymphopenia. The study was designed to characterize how the impact on the immune system differs between the two radiation modalities. A cohort of 20 patients with gastrointestinal tumors who received either photon or proton therapy and subsequently developed lymphopenia was included. The research as a whole found: The survival association was assessed only in patients who died, and the authors presented better survival with proton therapy as a possibility rather than a demonstrated result. Across the cohort, an inverse correlation was found between a larger post-nadir drop in TCR diversity and overall survival time among patients who died. Once the lymphocyte count had reached its nadir, the repertoires of photon-treated patients showed oligoclonal expansion, particularly of CD8+ Temra cells, and this expansion drove the decline in diversity. Relative stability during treatment was observed in proton-treated patients, whereas loss of naive T cells and TCR diversity and gain of effector/memory populations were observed in photon-treated patients.

The germline ends are 12 bases apart after V is trimmed by 4 bases and J by 2 bases. Counted from cysteine to phenylalanine, this CDR3 has 15 amino acids. Only CDR3 DNA remains: 45 bases, in frame from the first base. Via the germline V gene, CDR1 is MNHEY and CDR2 SVGAGI. Turning to this clone: Its antigen has not been determined. No per-base quality is available; no much larger clone lies one base away.

The receptor library was made with the immunoSEQ multiplex PCR assay. Deep sequencing of rearranged TCR beta loci, alongside multiparametric flow cytometry, was used to profile T cell repertoires. In its TCRdb copy, this immuneACCESS table keeps in-frame sequences only and misses some clones. Where compared with another copy, unresolved V genes explain less than half of these, and the others have no known cause. The sample table contains fewer than 35,000 clones; only one count was recorded for roughly 90% of them. The ten largest clones capture 6.8% of the sample. Recombination joined TRBV6-5 with TRBJ2-1, with a weak D call of TRBD2 (5 bases match). The specimen comprised peripheral blood, sampled from a patient treated with photon-based radiotherapy. The source of this sequence is a woman aged 45-59 years with pancreatic cancer. The sequenced DNA is TGTGCCAGCAGTTTTGAGGGTTCTCCCTACAATGAGCAGTTCTTC. This encodes CASSFEGSPYNEQFF.